Below, one T cell receptor beta chain is given with its context. What it binds is not known. These data belong to a study of blood T cells in healthy people across ages. Study conclusions and caveats: Naive T cell percentage showed a strong correlation with TCR beta diversity.

Combining a sample-barcoded 5' primer with a J-beta primer mix, a second PCR ran for 7 to 11 cycles. TCRdb fed the 5' RACE reads into MiXCR, producing one record per CDR3 protein. Here the sample spans about 1,400,000 distinct CDR3 sequences, approximately 59% being singletons. Germline loops: CDR1 DFQATT, CDR2 SNEGSKA (reference sequence). The V end lost 3 bases, the J end lost 3 bases, and 13 bases lay between the germline ends. The CDR3 has 14 amino acids. The chain has TRBV20-1 and TRBJ2-3; D call uncertain. The sequence came from a man aged 18-30 years in good health. The source material was blood. CDR3 protein: CSASEFPPTDTQYF. CDR3 bases: TGCAGTGCTAGCGAGTTTCCCCCGACAGATACGCAGTATTTT.